This is a list of T cell receptor beta chains from one sample in a study of blood T cell repertoires in COVID-19. The table came from immunoSEQ multiplex PCR; TCRdb's copy has only in-frame clones and leaves some out. The sample lists about 18,000 clones, around 80% occurring once. The sequenced sample consisted of peripheral blood. Receptor source: a man in his forties or fifties with active or convalescent COVID-19. Each CDR3 is given with its conserved first and last residue. The D gene is left open where the match is weak. Where a row states a size, it is once, few, many or the class of an expanded clone; other rows omit it.

CDR3aa	CDR3nt	j_gene	abundance	d_gene	v_gene
CASSVGSTSTDTQYF	TGTGCCAGCAGCGTAGGTAGCACTAGCACAGATACGCAGTATTTT	TRBJ2-3	.	.	TRBV9
CASSLNRGIQYGYTF	TGTGCCAGCAGTTTGAACAGGGGGATCCAGTATGGCTACACCTTC	TRBJ1-2	few	TRBD1	TRBV6-2/TRBV6-3
CASSSGVNQPQHF	TGTGCCAGCAGTTCGGGGGTAAATCAGCCCCAGCATTTT	TRBJ1-5	.	.	TRBV5-5
CASSIQDRVYGYTF	TGTGCCAGCAGCATCCAGGACAGGGTCTATGGCTACACCTTC	TRBJ1-2	.	TRBD1	TRBV5-4
CASSPQVVTNEKLFF	TGTGCCAGCAGCCCGCAAGTAGTAACTAATGAAAAACTGTTTTTT	TRBJ1-4	few	.	TRBV5-8
CASSPNTGTETEAFF	TGTGCCAGCTCACCAAACACAGGGACAGAAACTGAAGCTTTCTTT	TRBJ1-1	few	TRBD1	TRBV18
CASSSSRDREQETQYF	TGTGCCAGTAGTAGTAGCCGGGACAGGGAACAAGAGACCCAGTACTTC	TRBJ2-5	few	TRBD1	TRBV19
CASSLVGGSDEQFF	TGTGCCAGCAGCTTAGTAGGGGGTTCGGATGAGCAGTTCTTC	TRBJ2-1	few	.	TRBV11-3
CASSQVSGTGTKGYTF	TGCGCCAGCAGCCAAGTATCCGGGACAGGGACTAAAGGCTACACCTTC	TRBJ1-2	.	TRBD1	TRBV4-3
CALRQRNTEAFF	TGTGCCCTTAGGCAGCGGAACACTGAAGCTTTCTTT	TRBJ1-1	once	.	TRBV6-5
CASSEDRPNRGELFF	TGTGCCAGCAGCGAGGACAGGCCGAATCGCGGGGAGCTGTTTTTT	TRBJ2-2	.	TRBD1	TRBV9
CASSYSRLDRGYEQYF	TGTGCCAGCAGTTACTCTCGGCTGGACAGGGGGTACGAGCAGTACTTC	TRBJ2-7	.	TRBD1	TRBV6-5
CAWSTEIVLSPLHF	TGTGCCTGGAGTACCGAGATAGTCTTGTCACCCCTCCACTTT	TRBJ1-6	.	.	TRBV30
CATSPLDRDYGYTF	TGTGCCACCTCACCTCTCGACAGGGACTATGGCTACACCTTC	TRBJ1-2	.	TRBD1	TRBV18
CASSMAGGVSTDTQYF	TGTGCCAGTAGTATGGCAGGCGGGGTTAGCACAGATACGCAGTATTTT	TRBJ2-3	.	.	TRBV19
CSASDRGGFAGELFF	TGCAGTGCTAGTGACCGCGGAGGTTTCGCCGGGGAGCTGTTTTTT	TRBJ2-2	.	.	TRBV20-1
CASSIMLRSPLHF	TGTGCCAGTAGTATCATGTTGAGGTCACCCCTCCACTTT	TRBJ1-6	.	.	TRBV19
CASSLGRGEVTYEQYF	TGTGCCAGCAGCTTAGGCAGGGGCGAGGTAACCTACGAGCAGTACTTC	TRBJ2-7	.	.	TRBV11-2